This T cell receptor (beta chain) is drawn from a study of cytomegalovirus exposure and HLA in healthy donors. Study outcomes and limitations: Exclusion applied to some V segments, including TRBV6-2 and TRBV6-3, as they were indistinguishable.

Points on this clone: Its antigen remains unidentified. One junction end disagrees with the germline gene, perhaps due to a read error.

Vbeta (60) and Jbeta (13) primers were used in the PCR. Profiled with immunoSEQ multiplex PCR; TCRdb holds only in-frame clones, not every one. This sample has 150,000 to 200,000 clones, with about three quarters found just once. CDR1 and CDR2 from the germline V gene are SGHNT and YYREEE (reference sequence). This CDR3 region has 13 residues. This rearrangement joins TRBV5-4 to TRBJ1-1, with no clear D. This sequence was found in a woman aged 50 to 65 in good health and CMV-seropositive. The sample comprised PBMCs. CDR3 region: CASSLVRGTEAFF. As DNA, the CDR3 is TGTGCCAGCAGTTTGGTGCGGGGTACTGAAGCTTTCTTT.